Each of the 26 T cell receptor beta chains below was sequenced from the same sample in a study of shared clonotypes between healthy human individuals. Assay used: immunoSEQ multiplex PCR; TCRdb lists only in-frame clones, some missing. The profile shows roughly 640,000 clones, around 97% of them singletons. The sequenced sample was naive CD4+ T cells sorted from blood. Sample subset: CD45RA+ positively selected. The receptors were sampled from a woman aged 25 to 39 in good health.

The chain carries TRBV9 and TRBJ2-7, with 8 bases that match TRBD2. V lost 0 bases and J lost 0; bases outside the gene matches: 5. Germline V gene sequence: CDR1 SGDLS, CDR2 YYNGEE. The CDR3 has 16 amino acids. The CDR3 sequence is CASSVANSGTSYEQYF. In DNA form, the CDR3 reads TGTGCCAGCAGCGTAGCAAATAGCGGGACCTCCTACGAGCAGTACTTC.

The chain couples TRBV19 to TRBJ1-1, with unresolved D. CDR3 size: 15 residues. Germline V gives CDR1 LNHDA, CDR2 SQIVND (reference sequence). V was clipped by 2 bases and J by 5 bases, with 15 bases between them. The CDR3 sequence: CASSISQTRSTEAFF. DNA for the CDR3: TGTGCCAGTAGTATATCCCAAACAAGGTCTACTGAAGCTTTCTTT. Full variable domain (outside the CDR3, taken from reference TRBV19 and TRBJ1-1): DGGITQSPKYLFRKEGQNVTLSCEQNLNHDAMYWYRQDPGQGLRLIYYSQIVNDFQKGDIAEGYSVSREKKESFPLTVTSAQKNPTAFYLCASSISQTRSTEAFFGQGTRLTVV.

The chain links TRBV5-1 to TRBJ1-6; D might be TRBD1 (6 bases). This CDR3 spans 17 amino acids. Trimming removed 0 bases from V and 14 bases from J, with 24 bases in between. Germline CDR1 SGHRS, CDR2 YFSETQ. The CDR3 coding sequence is TGCGCCAGCAGCTTGGCCGGGGGCTCCGTGGTGAAAGCCTCCCTCCACTTT. Protein: CASSLAGGSVVKASLHF.

V gene TRBV5-1 combines with J gene TRBJ2-5; D uncertain. Germline V lookup: CDR1 SGHRS, CDR2 YFSETQ. Trimming removed 0 bases from V and 5 bases from J, with 8 bases in between. This CDR3 contains 13 residues. CDR3 DNA: TGCGCCAGCAGCTTGGGTTCCGTGGAGACCCAGTACTTC. Protein product: CASSLGSVETQYF.

V gene TRBV19 combines with J gene TRBJ1-4; 8 positions match TRBD1. The CDR3 is 15 amino acids. J gave up 10 bases and V 7 bases, and 14 bases lay outside the gene matches. The germline V gene encodes CDR1 LNHDA and CDR2 SQIVND (reference sequence). CDR3: CASTSGDRRFGKLFF. For the CDR3, the DNA is TGTGCCAGTACTAGCGGGGACAGGCGGTTTGGAAAACTGTTTTTT.

Only a few counts were recorded for this clone. The chain uses TRBV7-2 and TRBJ2-3, with unresolved D. Trimming cost V 6 bases and J 2 bases, with 6 bases left between them. CDR3 size: 12 residues. Germline V gene data show CDR1 as SGHTA and CDR2 as FQGNSA. CDR3 loop: CASRRYTDTQYF. CDR3 sequence (DNA): TGTGCCAGCAGGCGTTACACAGATACGCAGTATTTT.

This clone was seen just once. The chain couples TRBV15 to TRBJ2-3; D might be TRBD1 or TRBD2, each matching 6 bases. The CDR3 contains 13 residues. Germline values: CDR1 LNHNV, CDR2 YYDKDF (reference sequence). V lost 6 bases and J lost 4, with 11 bases in between. CDR3 nucleotides: TGTGCCACCAGGTTGGGGGGCGCAGATACGCAGTATTTT. This sequence encodes CATRLGGADTQYF. The entire variable domain, with the rest obtained from reference TRBV15 and TRBJ2-3, is as follows: DAMVIQNPRYQVTQFGKPVTLSCSQTLNHNVMYWYQQKSSQAPKLLFHYYDKDFNNEADTPDNFQSRRPNTSFCFLDIRSPGLGDTAMYLCATRLGGADTQYFGPGTRLTVL.

V gene TRBV28 combines with J gene TRBJ2-7; the D gene is possibly TRBD1 (8 bases). CDR1 MDHEN and CDR2 SYDVKM come from the germline V gene. There are 14 residues in the CDR3. Trimming cost V 6 bases and J 5 bases, with 17 bases left between them. CDR3 bases: TGTGCCAGCAGCCTTACAGGGGGAGGGGACGAGCAGTACTTC. Its protein is CASSLTGGGDEQYF.

The J gene is TRBJ2-7, the V gene TRBV11-3, with D possibly being TRBD1 (6 bases). Per the germline V gene, CDR1 is SGHNT and CDR2 is YENEEA. The CDR3 runs to 15 residues. V was cut by 3 bases and J by 0 bases, with 12 bases left in between. The CDR3 region has the DNA TGTGCCAGCAGCTTCAAACAGGGATTCTCCTACGAGCAGTACTTC. Its translation is CASSFKQGFSYEQYF.

CDR3 in amino acids: CASSSGERGGGYTF. The CDR3 nucleotides are TGCGCCAGCAGCTCCGGCGAGCGAGGCGGCGGCTACACCTTC. The J gene is TRBJ1-2, the V gene TRBV5-1; D is unresolved. The CDR3 spans 14 residues. Germline assignment: CDR1 SGHRS and CDR2 YFSETQ. V was pared by 3 bases and J by 8 bases, with 17 bases between.

The J gene is TRBJ2-2, the V gene TRBV4-1, with D possibly TRBD2 on 6 matching bases. V was shortened by 2 bases and J by 0 bases, with 13 bases between the two germline ends. Germline loops: CDR1 MGHRA, CDR2 YSYEKL. The CDR3 has 17 residues. The CDR3 protein is CASSQTPGLPNTGELFF. The CDR3 DNA sequence: TGCGCCAGCAGCCAAACCCCGGGACTTCCGAACACCGGGGAGCTGTTTTTT.

This clone was counted a single time. This specimen includes other DNA sequences encoding the same CDR3. The chain employs TRBV9 and TRBJ2-2; 8 bases align to TRBD2. CDR3 length: 16 residues. J gave up 0 bases and V 2 bases, and 3 bases lay outside the gene matches. In germline, CDR1 is SGDLS, CDR2 YYNGEE. The CDR3 DNA reads as TGTGCCAGCAGCGTCGGACTAGCAGCGAACACCGGGGAGCTGTTTTTT. It is translated as CASSVGLAANTGELFF.

The V call is TRBV5-1, the J call TRBJ1-1; 7 positions agree with TRBD1. CDR3 length: 15 amino acids. V gave up 4 bases and J gave up 5 bases; unmatched junction bases: 11. CDR1 and CDR2 from the germline V gene are SGHRS and YFSETQ. CDR3 residues: CASSVTGFGGTEAFF. CDR3 DNA sequence: TGCGCCAGCAGCGTGACAGGGTTTGGGGGTACTGAAGCTTTCTTT. The full variable domain, with the rest looked up from reference TRBV5-1 and TRBJ1-1, is KAGVTQTPRYLIKTRGQQVTLSCSPISGHRSVSWYQQTPGQGLQFLFEYFSETQRNKGNFPGRFSGRQFSNSRSEMNVSTLELGDSALYLCASSVTGFGGTEAFFGQGTRLTVV.

V is TRBV28 and J is TRBJ1-5, with D unresolved. Germline CDR1 MDHEN, CDR2 SYDVKM. The V end was cut by 2 bases, the J end by 8 bases, with 7 bases between. The CDR3 is 12 amino acids. This chain's CDR3 is CASSLMREPQHF. The DNA of the CDR3 is TGTGCCAGCAGTTTAATGCGGGAGCCCCAGCATTTT.

V gene TRBV28 combines with J gene TRBJ1-4; 8 nucleotides match TRBD1. The germline V gene encodes CDR1 MDHEN and CDR2 SYDVKM. The length of the CDR3 is 14 residues. V gave up 7 bases and J gave up 7 bases; unmatched junction bases: 8. The DNA of the CDR3 is TGTGCCAGCACCCCCGGGACAGGATTTGAAAAACTGTTTTTT. Translation: CASTPGTGFEKLFF.

The chain recombines TRBV4-1 with TRBJ2-1, with D maybe TRBD2 (6 bases). V lost 0 bases to trimming and J lost 2 bases, with 11 bases between them. Germline CDR1 is MGHRA and CDR2 is YSYEKL. This CDR3 contains 16 residues. In nucleotides, the CDR3 is TGCGCCAGCAGCCAAGATCGGCGGGGTCCCTACAATGAGCAGTTCTTC. Its translation: CASSQDRRGPYNEQFF.

Here the CDR3 reads CASSPRPERSSYEQYF. CDR3 nucleotide sequence: TGTGCCAGCAGCCCCCGACCGGAGCGTTCCAGCTACGAGCAGTACTTC. This chain uses TRBV11-2 with TRBJ2-7; D is unresolved. V lost 5 bases and J lost 3, with 20 bases in between. This CDR3 comprises 16 residues. Germline values: CDR1 SGHAT, CDR2 FQNNGV.

The chain has TRBV6-4 and TRBJ2-2, with 12 nucleotides matching TRBD2. V shed 4 bases, J shed 4 bases, and the junction held 4 bases outside the gene matches. From germline, CDR1 is MRHNA and CDR2 SNTAGT. The CDR3 sequence is 16 residues long. Here the CDR3 reads CASSVGLAGITGELFF. CDR3 nucleotide sequence: TGTGCCAGCAGTGTGGGACTAGCGGGTATCACCGGGGAGCTGTTTTTT.

The chain couples TRBV11-3 to TRBJ1-5; D gene ambiguous. Germline assignment: CDR1 SGHNT and CDR2 YENEEA. With 0 bases removed from V and 0 bases from J, the gap between germline ends came to 12 bases. The CDR3 runs 17 residues. CDR3 sequence: CASSLDVGWDSNQPQHF. The CDR3 nucleotides are TGTGCCAGCAGCTTAGATGTCGGCTGGGATAGCAATCAGCCCCAGCATTTT.

The chain has TRBV18 and TRBJ2-7; 8 nucleotides align to TRBD2. CDR1 KGHSH and CDR2 LQKENI come from the germline V gene. This CDR3 region has 14 residues. V was clipped by 2 bases and J by 6 bases; unmatched bases: 6. CDR3 nucleotides: TGTGCCAGCTCACCAATAGCGGGGCCCCTCGAGCAGTACTTC. Amino acid sequence: CASSPIAGPLEQYF. Combining the CDR3 with reference TRBV18 and TRBJ2-7 gives the whole variable domain NAGVMQNPRHLVRRRGQEARLRCSPMKGHSHVYWYRQLPEEGLKFMVYLQKENIIDESGMPKERFSAEFPKEGPSILRIQQVVRGDSAAYFCASSPIAGPLEQYFGPGTRLTVT.

This chain joins TRBV7-6 and TRBJ1-5; unclear D gene. The CDR3 is 17 amino acids. The germline gives CDR1 SGHVS, CDR2 FNYEAQ. V lost 4 bases to trimming and J lost 0 bases, with 16 bases between them. CDR3 sequence: CASSSRRTAYSNQPQHF. CDR3 in DNA: TGTGCCAGCAGCTCCAGACGGACTGCTTATAGCAATCAGCCCCAGCATTTT.

This clone was counted a single time. The rearrangement uses TRBV7-2 and TRBJ1-3; D is unresolved. This CDR3 contains 13 residues. Germline V gives CDR1 SGHTA, CDR2 FQGNSA. V was clipped by 5 bases and J by 4 bases, with 9 bases between them. CDR3 residues: CASSRSIGNTIYF. CDR3 coding DNA: TGTGCCAGCAGCCGATCGATAGGAAACACCATATATTTT.

The chain recombines TRBV5-1 with TRBJ1-2; D perhaps matches TRBD1 (6 bases). The CDR3 contains 14 residues. The germline V gene has CDR1 SGHRS and CDR2 YFSETQ. The germline V and J ends were trimmed by 4 bases and 4 bases, with 14 bases remaining between them. The CDR3: CASSPPGAGYGYTF. In DNA, the CDR3 is TGCGCCAGCAGCCCCCCAGGGGCGGGCTATGGCTACACCTTC.

This chain links TRBV4-2 with TRBJ2-1; the match to TRBD2 covers 7 bases. CDR1 is LGHNA and CDR2 is YNFKEQ in the germline V gene. With 5 bases clipped from V and 5 bases from J, the junction kept 9 bases outside the gene matches. The CDR3 has 15 residues. CDR3 bases: TGTGCCAGCAGCTTAGCGGGCGGAAGCCACAATGAGCAGTTCTTC. It specifies CASSLAGGSHNEQFF.

V and J are TRBV29-1 and TRBJ2-7; D is unresolved. This CDR3 spans 13 amino acids. Germline CDR1 and CDR2: SQVTM and ANQGSEA. Trimming removed 4 bases at V and 5 bases at J, with 15 bases between. CDR3 DNA sequence: TGCAGCGTTGCCAGACGTTTGTCCAACGAGCAGTACTTC. Translating gives CSVARRLSNEQYF.

For this clone: The junction does not match germline at one end; this may be a read error. The chain has TRBV19 and TRBJ2-7, with D perhaps matching TRBD1 (8 bases). The CDR3 runs to 14 residues. Germline lookup yields CDR1 LNHDA and CDR2 SQIVND (reference sequence). CDR3 coding DNA: TGTGCCAGTACTATAAGGACAGGGAGGGGAGAGCAGTACTTC. This translates into CASTIRTGRGEQYF.